What follows are 32 T cell receptor beta chains derived from one specimen sequenced in a study of blood T cell repertoires in COVID-19. Sequencing used immunoSEQ multiplex PCR; TCRdb keeps in-frame clones, though not all of them. The sample holds about 260,000 clones, approximately 80% seen once. Sequencing used peripheral blood. The receptors were gathered from a man in his sixties with acute or convalescent COVID-19.

The genes are TRBV10-3 and TRBJ1-1; tentatively, D is TRBD1 (5 bases). The V end was cut by 10 bases, the J end by 1 base, with 13 bases between. The CDR3 sequence is 13 residues long. Germline lookup yields CDR1 ENHRY and CDR2 SYGVKD. For the CDR3, the DNA is TGTGCCACTACCCTGGGGCAGAACACTGAAGCTTTCTTT. Translation: CATTLGQNTEAFF.

The chain employs TRBV5-4 and TRBJ2-1; the match to TRBD2 covers 10 bases. Germline V CDR1 and CDR2: SGHNT, YYREEE (reference sequence). With 2 bases clipped from V and 4 bases from J, the junction kept 3 bases outside the gene matches. The CDR3 length is 15 residues. CDR3 in amino acids: CASSFSGGPYNEQFF. CDR3 bases: TGTGCCAGCAGCTTTAGCGGGGGGCCATACAATGAGCAGTTCTTC.

The J gene is TRBJ2-3, the V gene TRBV27, with 14 bases fitting TRBD2. This CDR3 spans 20 amino acids. Germline CDR1 MNHEY, CDR2 SMNVEV (reference sequence). Trimming at V came to 6 bases and at J to 2 bases, leaving 16 bases not matched to a gene. The CDR3 loop is CASSLQTRTSGGHITDTQYF. The CDR3 DNA is TGTGCCAGCAGCTTACAAACCAGGACTAGCGGGGGGCATATCACAGATACGCAGTATTTT.

DNA of the CDR3: TGTGCCAGCAGCCAATCACTTCGGAGACAGGGAATCGATGAGCAGTTCTTC. As protein: CASSQSLRRQGIDEQFF. V is TRBV3-1 (or the pseudogene TRBV3-2) and J is TRBJ2-1, with 7 bases fitting TRBD1. The length of the CDR3 is 17 residues. The germline CDR1 and CDR2 sequences are LGHDT and YNNKEL (reference sequence). V lost 2 bases to trimming and J lost 8 bases; unmatched junction nucleotides: 15.

This chain connects TRBV10-3 to TRBJ2-5; D unresolved. CDR3 size: 15 residues. Trimming removed 4 bases at V and 0 bases at J, with 12 bases between. Germline V CDR1 and CDR2: ENHRY, SYGVKD. The CDR3 sequence is CAISAGASYQETQYF. As DNA, the CDR3 is TGTGCCATCAGTGCGGGTGCTTCGTACCAAGAGACCCAGTACTTC.

The genes are TRBV29-1 and TRBJ1-2; TRBD1 might be the D (6 bases). V dropped 2 bases and J dropped 4 bases, with 11 bases sitting between them. Germline V gene data show CDR1 as SQVTM and CDR2 as ANQGSEA. This CDR3 comprises 13 residues. The CDR3 spells CSVENRVGYGYTF. The CDR3 nucleotides read TGCAGCGTTGAAAACAGGGTCGGCTATGGCTACACCTTC.

The rearrangement joins TRBV18 to TRBJ2-3, with TRBD2 identical over 9 bases. Trimming at V came to 0 bases and at J to 5 bases, leaving 9 bases not matched to a gene. CDR1 is KGHSH, CDR2 LQKENI, per germline. The length of the CDR3 is 17 residues. CDR3 in DNA: TGTGCCAGCTCACCACCCAGGCGGGAGGGCCTTAAAGATACGCAGTATTTT. Translating gives CASSPPRREGLKDTQYF.

In this sample, this clone turned up a few times. The V and J genes are TRBV23-1 and TRBJ2-3, with 8 bases matching TRBD1. TRBV23-1 is identified as an open reading frame with a role that is uncertain. Unmatched junction bases numbered 8, after V lost 6 bases and J lost 3 bases. The CDR3 length is 15 residues. The CDR3 spells CASRCHRGETDTQYF. CDR3 nucleotides: TGCGCCAGCAGATGCCACAGGGGGGAAACAGATACGCAGTATTTT.

J is TRBJ2-6 and V is TRBV30; D perhaps matches TRBD2 (5 bases). Germline V gene lookup returns CDR1 GTSNPN and CDR2 SVGIG (reference sequence). V was cut by 6 bases and J by 4 bases, with 19 bases left in between. The length of the CDR3 is 16 residues. The CDR3 sequence: CACPGWFGSGANVLTF. CDR3 nucleotide sequence: TGTGCCTGCCCGGGATGGTTCGGATCCGGGGCCAACGTCCTGACTTTC. Using reference TRBV30 and TRBJ2-6 for the parts outside the CDR3, the full variable domain is SQTIHQWPATLVQPVGSPLSLECTVEGTSNPNLYWYRQAAGRGLQLLFYSVGIGQISSEVPQNLSASRPQDRQFILSSKKLLLSDSGFYLCACPGWFGSGANVLTFGAGSRLTVL.

V usage is TRBV7-2 and J usage is TRBJ2-7; 9 bases align to TRBD1. The V gene end was trimmed by 6 bases and the J gene end by 5 bases; junction bases not matched to a gene: 8. This CDR3 comprises 14 residues. Germline CDR1 reads SGHTA; CDR2 reads FQGNSA. The CDR3 loop is CASRTGTGLHEQYF. In DNA form, the CDR3 reads TGTGCCAGCAGAACCGGGACAGGGTTGCACGAGCAGTACTTC. The whole variable domain, filled in from reference TRBV7-2 and TRBJ2-7, reads GAGVSQSPSNKVTEKGKDVELRCDPISGHTALYWYRQSLGQGLEFLIYFQGNSAPDKSGLPSDRFSAERTGGSVSTLTIQRTQQEDSAVYLCASRTGTGLHEQYFGPGTRLTVT.

The rearrangement uses TRBV2 and TRBJ2-2; D gene uncertain. Germline V lookup: CDR1 SNHLY, CDR2 FYNNEI. V shed 10 bases and J shed 2 bases, with 14 bases lying between them. The CDR3 is made up of 14 amino acids. This CDR3 reads CATRENSNTGELFF. In DNA form, the CDR3 reads TGTGCCACCCGCGAAAACAGTAACACCGGGGAGCTGTTTTTT.

This clone has more than one count but fewer than ten. This chain uses TRBV18 with TRBJ2-1, with 10 bases lining up with TRBD2. The V gene end was trimmed by 6 bases and the J gene end by 2 bases; junction bases not matched to a gene: 4. The CDR3 runs to 15 residues. Per the germline V gene, CDR1 is KGHSH and CDR2 is LQKENI. The CDR3 nucleotides read TGTGCCAGCTCGCGGCTAGCGGGAGCCTACAATGAGCAGTTCTTC. Translation: CASSRLAGAYNEQFF. The full variable domain, its missing parts supplied by reference TRBV18 and TRBJ2-1, is NAGVMQNPRHLVRRRGQEARLRCSPMKGHSHVYWYRQLPEEGLKFMVYLQKENIIDESGMPKERFSAEFPKEGPSILRIQQVVRGDSAAYFCASSRLAGAYNEQFFGPGTRLTVL.

The chain recombines TRBV7-6 with TRBJ2-1, with 8 bases that match TRBD1. The V and J ends lost 3 bases and 2 bases, in that order; junction bases with no gene match: 3. CDR1 is SGHVS, CDR2 FNYEAQ, per germline. The CDR3 covers 15 residues. The CDR3 DNA sequence: TGTGCCAGCAGCTTTAGGACAGGGACCTACAATGAGCAGTTCTTC. It yields the protein CASSFRTGTYNEQFF.

V gene TRBV5-1 combines with J gene TRBJ1-1; D perhaps matches TRBD1 (6 bases). V was clipped by 4 bases and J by 4 bases, with 20 bases between them. The CDR3 extends over 16 amino acids. Germline CDR1 and CDR2: SGHRS and YFSETQ. In DNA form, the CDR3 reads TGCGCCAGCAGCCCGGAGCCAGGGGCTAGGGGCACTGAAGCTTTCTTT. As protein: CASSPEPGARGTEAFF. The full variable domain, completed using reference TRBV5-1 and TRBJ1-1, is KAGVTQTPRYLIKTRGQQVTLSCSPISGHRSVSWYQQTPGQGLQFLFEYFSETQRNKGNFPGRFSGRQFSNSRSEMNVSTLELGDSALYLCASSPEPGARGTEAFFGQGTRLTVV.

The chain employs TRBV28 and TRBJ2-3; 9 bases map to TRBD2. V lost 6 bases and J lost 3; bases outside the gene matches: 10. CDR1 and CDR2 (germline): MDHEN, SYDVKM. This CDR3 has 16 amino acids. The CDR3 reads CASSTAGTSFTDTQYF. The CDR3 DNA reads TGTGCCAGCAGCACCGCCGGGACTAGCTTTACAGATACGCAGTATTTT.

This rearrangement joins TRBV29-1 to TRBJ2-7, with no clear D. Germline V CDR1 and CDR2: SQVTM, ANQGSEA. Trimming removed 4 bases from V and 0 bases from J, with 13 bases in between. The CDR3 loop spans 14 amino acids. CDR3: CSVVAALSSYEQYF. The CDR3 DNA reads TGCAGCGTTGTTGCCGCCCTCAGCTCCTACGAGCAGTACTTC.

The chain recombines TRBV29-1 with TRBJ1-1; 7 bases line up with TRBD1. J lost 4 bases, V lost 4 bases, and 9 bases had no gene match. Per germline, CDR1 SQVTM and CDR2 ANQGSEA. This CDR3 contains 14 residues. The CDR3 region has the DNA TGCAGCGTTGCCACAGGGGCGAGAGGCACTGAAGCTTTCTTT. Protein sequence: CSVATGARGTEAFF.

The rearrangement joins TRBV7-9 to TRBJ1-4; D call uncertain. The CDR3 contains 14 residues. The germline V gene has CDR1 SEHNR and CDR2 FQNEAQ (reference sequence). Trimming cost V 5 bases and J 1 base, with 8 bases left between them. In nucleotides, the CDR3 is TGTGCCAGCAGCCTCGGAGGAACTAATGAAAAACTGTTTTTT. This gives the protein CASSLGGTNEKLFF.

CDR3 loop: CASSVLPGADSPLHF. The CDR3 DNA sequence: TGTGCCAGCAGCGTCCTCCCAGGGGCGGATTCACCCCTCCACTTT. The chain carries TRBV7-6 and TRBJ1-6; perhaps TRBD1 as D (6 bases). CDR1 and CDR2 from the germline V gene are SGHVS and FNYEAQ. V lost 5 bases and J 8 bases, leaving 16 bases between the germline ends. CDR3 length: 15 amino acids.

This chain links TRBV3-1 (or the pseudogene TRBV3-2) with TRBJ2-2, with D unclear. Germline V gene data show CDR1 as LGHDT and CDR2 as YNNKEL (reference sequence). Between the trimmed V and J ends, which lost 0 bases and 2 bases, there was a span of 10 bases. CDR3 length: 16 amino acids. This chain's CDR3 is CASSQDRLGNTGELFF. CDR3 DNA sequence: TGTGCCAGCAGCCAAGATCGGCTAGGAAACACCGGGGAGCTGTTTTTT.

The chain employs TRBV5-3 and TRBJ2-6; D ambiguous. TRBV5-3 is an open reading frame whose function is uncertain. The V end was cut by 10 bases, the J end by 5 bases, with 4 bases between. The CDR3 runs 10 residues. DNA for the CDR3: TGTGCCCCTTGGGCCAACGTCCTGACTTTC. Amino acids: CAPWANVLTF.

CDR3 nucleotide sequence: TGTGCCAGCGGCATTGCCCACGGGGATCTGGGCACAGATACGCAGTATTTT. It specifies CASGIAHGDLGTDTQYF. This rearrangement joins TRBV5-4 to TRBJ2-3, with a possible D match to TRBD2 (5 bases). Germline V lookup: CDR1 SGHNT, CDR2 YYREEE (reference sequence). CDR3 length: 17 residues. The ends were cut back, 7 bases at V and 1 base at J, with 22 bases in the middle. The full variable domain, completed using reference TRBV5-4 and TRBJ2-3, is ETGVTQSPTHLIKTRGQQVTLRCSSQSGHNTVSWYQQALGQGPQFIFQYYREEENGRGNFPPRFSGLQFPNYSSELNVNALELDDSALYLCASGIAHGDLGTDTQYFGPGTRLTVL.

This chain joins TRBV18 and TRBJ1-5; a weak D match, TRBD1 (5 bases). Germline V gene lookup returns CDR1 KGHSH and CDR2 LQKENI. The V and J ends lost 3 bases and 1 base respectively, with 13 bases between them. CDR3 length: 16 amino acids. CDR3 bases: TGTGCCAGCTCACCTCTACCGGGACTAAGCAATCAGCCCCAGCATTTT. Its protein product is CASSPLPGLSNQPQHF.

V is TRBV7-2 and J is TRBJ2-7; 8 nucleotides match TRBD2. Trimming removed 2 bases from V and 1 base from J; junction bases left unmatched: 4. Germline V CDR1 and CDR2: SGHTA, FQGNSA. The CDR3 is made up of 15 amino acids. The CDR3 loop is CASSLPGLASYEQYF. The CDR3 DNA is TGTGCCAGCAGCTTACCCGGACTAGCTTCCTACGAGCAGTACTTC.

The chain carries TRBV28 and TRBJ2-7; D not resolved. Trimming left V 1 base short and J 6 bases short, with 7 bases between. This CDR3 has 12 residues. Per germline, CDR1 MDHEN and CDR2 SYDVKM. The CDR3 loop reads CASSLFVAEQYF. The CDR3 DNA sequence: TGTGCCAGCAGTTTATTTGTAGCCGAGCAGTACTTC.

The rearrangement joins TRBV3-1 (or the pseudogene TRBV3-2) to TRBJ1-1, with 11 bases lining up with TRBD1. Germline assignment: CDR1 LGHDT and CDR2 YNNKEL (reference sequence). The CDR3 totals 14 residues. V shed 7 bases and J 4 bases; nucleotides not matched to a gene: 5. The CDR3, as DNA: TGTGCCAGCAAGGCCGGGACAGGGGGCACTGAAGCTTTCTTT. Its translation is CASKAGTGGTEAFF.

J is TRBJ1-2 and V is TRBV25-1; 8 positions agree with TRBD1. This CDR3 region has 14 residues. V trimming: 1 base; J trimming: 10 bases; junction bases outside the gene matches: 8. Germline V CDR1 and CDR2: MGHDK, SYGVNS. In DNA, the CDR3 is TGTGCCAGCAGTGAATGGAGCACAGGGGGTACCTACACCTTC. Its translation is CASSEWSTGGTYTF.

In nucleotides, the CDR3 is TGTGCCAGTAGAATTGACAGGGGCCATGGCTACACCTTC. It codes for CASRIDRGHGYTF. The rearrangement uses TRBV19 and TRBJ1-2; 8 bases match TRBD1. CDR3 length equals 13 residues. The V and J ends lost 6 bases and 6 bases, in that order; junction bases with no gene match: 6. Looked up from germline, CDR1 is LNHDA and CDR2 is SQIVND (reference sequence).

The count of this clone is one. This chain connects TRBV7-9 to TRBJ1-2, with 7 bases aligning to TRBD1. The CDR3 is made up of 15 amino acids. V dropped 5 bases and J dropped 4; count of bases not matched to a gene: 10. Germline CDR1 SEHNR, CDR2 FQNEAQ (reference sequence). The CDR3 sequence is CASSPGTASGYGYTF. Written as DNA, the CDR3 is TGTGCCAGCAGCCCCGGGACAGCCTCTGGCTATGGCTACACCTTC.

The V gene is TRBV5-8, the J gene TRBJ2-7, with 7 nucleotides matching TRBD2. CDR1 is SGHTS, CDR2 YDEGEE, per germline. The CDR3 totals 15 residues. Trimming took 3 bases from V and 7 from J; bases not matched to a gene: 13. CDR3 nucleotides: TGTGCCAGCAGCTCTCGGGACTACAGGCTGGGGGAGCAGTACTTC. Translating it yields CASSSRDYRLGEQYF.

V and J are TRBV4-2 and TRBJ2-5, with TRBD2 matching 10 bases. CDR3 length: 17 residues. Germline V gene data show CDR1 as LGHNA and CDR2 as YNFKEQ. V lost 0 bases and J lost 8; bases outside the gene matches: 12. The CDR3 region is CASSQEAGGAKVATQYF. CDR3 bases: TGTGCCAGCAGCCAAGAAGCGGGGGGGGCCAAGGTTGCTACCCAGTACTTC.

V usage is TRBV20-1 and J usage is TRBJ2-7; D is ambiguous. The V end was cut by 3 bases, the J end by 2 bases, with 11 bases between. The germline V gene has CDR1 DFQATT and CDR2 SNEGSKA (reference sequence). The CDR3 runs 13 residues. The CDR3 protein is CSASMQVAYEQYF. Here the CDR3 DNA reads TGCAGTGCTAGTATGCAGGTTGCCTACGAGCAGTACTTC.